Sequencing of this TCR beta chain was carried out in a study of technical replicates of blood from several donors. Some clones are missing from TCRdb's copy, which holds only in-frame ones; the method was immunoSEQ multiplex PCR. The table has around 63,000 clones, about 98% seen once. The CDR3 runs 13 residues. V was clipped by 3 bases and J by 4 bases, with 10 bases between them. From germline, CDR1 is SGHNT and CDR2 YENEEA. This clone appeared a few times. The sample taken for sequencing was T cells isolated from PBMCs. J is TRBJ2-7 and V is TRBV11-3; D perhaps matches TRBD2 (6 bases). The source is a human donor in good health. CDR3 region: CASSLGGKYEQYF. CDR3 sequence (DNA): TGTGCCAGCAGCTTGGGCGGGAAGTACGAGCAGTACTTC.